This TCR beta chain is drawn from a study of beta chain features in type 1 diabetes. This clone has more than one count but fewer than ten. The antigen is not known. Overall study results and limits: All four CD4+ subsets from Type 1 diabetes patients carried moderately but significantly shorter TCRB CDR3s.

Expressed TCRB transcripts were sequenced because the isolated RNA had all been reverse transcribed beforehand. TCRdb's table, derived via immunoSEQ multiplex PCR, lists solely in-frame clones and lacks some. The table lists 330,000 or so clones, around 12% of them singletons, with approximately 0.01% in the top ten. The receptor was isolated from a woman between 18 and 29 years old with type 1 diabetes. The sequenced sample consisted of naive CD4+ T cells from blood.

CDR3 amino acids: CASSQEGTGDYEQYF. CDR3 DNA sequence: TGCGCCAGCAGCCAAGAAGGGACAGGAGACTACGAGCAGTACTTC. V gene TRBV4-3 combines with J gene TRBJ2-7; the match to TRBD1 covers 8 bases. CDR3 length: 15 residues. The trim removed 0 bases at V and 3 bases at J, leaving 4 bases unmatched. In germline, CDR1 is LGHNA, CDR2 YSLEER.